The 25 T cell receptor beta chains given below trace back to one sample, sequenced in a study of blood T cells in healthy people across ages (dated by TCRdb to between 2015 and 2017). Library prep was done by 5' RACE. Instrument on record: Illumina HiSeq 2500. A second about 7 to 12 cycle PCR used a sample-barcoded 5' primer and a J-beta primer mix. Clones were called with MiXCR by TCRdb after fastp trimmed the public reads at Q25, and only in-frame beta chains were retained. Identical CDR3 protein sequences are pooled into one entry, listed with their most common genes and DNA. This sample holds 650,000 or so distinct CDR3 sequences; roughly half were observed only once. Less than 15% of the sample rests with the top ten. The sample comprised blood. These receptors all come from a woman aged 80 or over in good health.

The genes are TRBV6-6 and TRBJ1-3; 7 nucleotides align to TRBD1. The germline gives CDR1 MNHNY, CDR2 SVGAGI (reference sequence). The CDR3 totals 16 residues. The trim removed 6 bases at V and 7 bases at J, leaving 15 bases unmatched. As DNA, the CDR3 is TGTGCCAGCAGACCCGTGGACAGGATACTTGGGAACACCATATATTTT. This translates into CASRPVDRILGNTIYF.

Many counts were recorded for this clonotype. The chain recombines TRBV27 with TRBJ1-4; a possible D gene is TRBD1 (5 bases). Trimming removed 4 bases from V and 11 bases from J, with 8 bases in between. This CDR3 has 11 residues. Germline values: CDR1 MNHEY, CDR2 SMNVEV (reference sequence). CDR3 nucleotide sequence: TGTGCCAGCAGTTCTTGGGGGAAACTGTTTTTT. Protein sequence: CASSSWGKLFF.

The V call is TRBV7-2, the J call TRBJ2-7; the D gene is possibly TRBD1 (5 bases). The J call could be wrong; TRBJ2-5 is a better fit for the DNA end. The germline gives CDR1 SGHTA, CDR2 FQGNSA. The CDR3 contains 13 residues. As DNA, the CDR3 is TGTGCCAGCAACCCGAGAAGGGGAGAGACCCAGTACTTC. Its protein is CASNPRRGETQYF.

The chain is built from TRBV20-1 and TRBJ1-5; 7 bases are a match to TRBD1. V shed 6 bases and J 7 bases; nucleotides not matched to a gene: 12. Germline CDR1 and CDR2: DFQATT and SNEGSKA (reference sequence). The CDR3 is 14 amino acids. CDR3: CSAPLQGKGQPQHF. CDR3 nucleotides: TGCAGTGCCCCGTTACAGGGGAAGGGCCAGCCCCAGCATTTT.

This chain uses TRBV5-5 with TRBJ2-4; TRBD2 might be the D (7 bases). The end of the DNA is better explained by TRBJ2-7, so the J call may be wrong. The CDR3 length is 16 residues. The V gene's germline CDR1 is SGHKS and CDR2 YYEKEE (reference sequence). CDR3 bases: TGTGCCAGCAGCCCCTTTGAGGGGGGGCCAACCTACGAGCAGTACTTC. Protein: CASSPFEGGPTYEQYF.

This clonotype has at least ten counts. V and J are TRBV29-1 and TRBJ2-7; 9 bases agree with TRBD2. This CDR3 region has 15 residues. Germline CDR1 SQVTM, CDR2 ANQGSEA. The V gene end was trimmed by 6 bases and the J gene end by 5 bases; junction bases not matched to a gene: 14. As DNA, the CDR3 is TGCAGCGTCCAAAGGGTTCTAGCGGGAACTAACGAGCAGTACTTC. Translation gives CSVQRVLAGTNEQYF.

Many counts were recorded for this clonotype. The chain joins TRBV12-3 or TRBV12-4 to TRBJ2-2; TRBD1 or TRBD2 may be the D gene (5 bases each). The CDR3 has 16 amino acids. Trimming took 5 bases from V and 4 from J, leaving 17 bases between them. The CDR3 loop is CASSLTGTGLTGELFF. The CDR3, as DNA: TGTGCCAGCAGTCTCACCGGGACCGGGCTCACCGGGGAGCTGTTTTTT.

This clonotype was seen many times. The rearrangement joins TRBV28 to TRBJ2-1; TRBD2 aligns across 14 bases. With 7 bases clipped from V and 8 bases from J, the junction kept 4 bases outside the gene matches. The germline V gene has CDR1 MDHEN and CDR2 SYDVKM. This CDR3 is built from 14 residues. The CDR3 nucleotides read TGTGCCAGCAAGACTAGCGGGAGGGTCTATGAGCAGTTCTTC. The encoded protein is CASKTSGRVYEQFF.

This clonotype was counted a single time. A much larger clone differs from this one at a single base, so this may be a read error. V and J are TRBV7-9 and TRBJ2-5, with 8 nucleotides matching TRBD2. Germline V gene sequence: CDR1 SEHNR, CDR2 FQNEAQ (reference sequence). This CDR3 has 19 amino acids. V shed 0 bases, J shed 11 bases, and the junction held 23 bases outside the gene matches. In nucleotides, the CDR3 is TGTGCCAGCAGCTTAGCGCTCATAGCGGGGAGGGTCTCCTACAATGAGCAGTACTTC. This encodes CASSLALIAGRVSYNEQYF.

This clonotype has a count of ten or more. The V call is TRBV7-2, the J call TRBJ1-6; no reliable D call. Per germline, CDR1 SGHTA and CDR2 FQGNSA. The CDR3 length is 12 residues. Trimming removed 8 bases at V and 7 bases at J, with 9 bases between. This CDR3 is CASSSWNSPLHF. CDR3 in DNA: TGTGCCAGCTCAAGTTGGAATTCACCCCTCCACTTT.

This clonotype has only a few counts. The rearrangement uses TRBV5-1 and TRBJ2-3; D is uncertain. Trimming stripped 0 bases from V and 3 bases from J, with 11 bases between. CDR1 SGHRS and CDR2 YFSETQ come from the germline V gene. The CDR3 loop spans 15 amino acids. The CDR3 sequence is CASSLAGFITDTQYF. The CDR3 DNA reads TGCGCCAGCAGCTTGGCTGGCTTTATAACAGATACGCAGTATTTT.

J is TRBJ2-3 and V is TRBV25-1; 7 nucleotides line up with TRBD2. The CDR3 covers 13 residues. Germline lookup yields CDR1 MGHDK and CDR2 SYGVNS. Trimming took 8 bases from V and 3 from J; bases not matched to a gene: 5. The CDR3 spells CASGRAITDTQYF. As DNA, the CDR3 is TGTGCCAGCGGGAGGGCGATAACAGATACGCAGTATTTT.

The table lists this clonotype with many counts. J is TRBJ2-1 and V is TRBV4-1; TRBD2 matches at 9 bases. Germline trimming cut 7 bases from V and 5 bases from J; bases unmatched to any gene: 9. This CDR3 spans 15 amino acids. Looked up from germline, CDR1 is MGHRA and CDR2 is YSYEKL. This chain's CDR3 is CASKPSAGGNNEQFF. The CDR3 region has the DNA TGCGCCAGCAAACCCTCGGCGGGAGGGAACAATGAGCAGTTCTTC.

This clonotype was seen repeatedly, ten times or more. The CDR3 sequence is CASSPLSGVNEQFF. The CDR3 bases are TGTGCCAGCAGCCCGTTGTCAGGGGTCAATGAGCAGTTCTTC. The J gene is TRBJ2-1, the V gene TRBV5-6; possible D gene TRBD1, 6 bases. The CDR3 length is 14 residues. V dropped 4 bases and J dropped 6 bases, with 14 bases sitting between them. Germline lookup yields CDR1 SGHDT and CDR2 YYEEEE.

This clonotype was detected ten times or more. V is TRBV6-4 and J is TRBJ2-2; D gene unclear. V lost 8 bases, J lost 0 bases, and 16 bases lay in between. Germline values: CDR1 MRHNA, CDR2 SNTAGT. The CDR3 sequence is 16 residues long. CDR3 residues: CASSTKLTANTGELFF. As DNA, the CDR3 is TGTGCCAGCTCGACAAAACTAACCGCGAACACCGGGGAGCTGTTTTTT.

This clonotype showed up many times. This rearrangement joins TRBV7-9 to TRBJ2-1, with 8 positions matching TRBD2. Looked up from germline, CDR1 is SEHNR and CDR2 is FQNEAQ (reference sequence). The V segment lost 1 base and the J segment 3 bases; nucleotides outside the gene matches: 5. The length of the CDR3 is 16 residues. CDR3 in amino acids: CASSLGGSGVYNEQFF. CDR3 DNA: TGTGCCAGCAGCTTAGGAGGTAGCGGGGTCTACAATGAGCAGTTCTTC. Combining the CDR3 with reference TRBV7-9 and TRBJ2-1 gives the whole variable domain DTGVSQNPRHKITKRGQNVTFRCDPISEHNRLYWYRQTLGQGPEFLTYFQNEAQLEKSRLLSDRFSAERPKGSFSTLEIQRTEQGDSAMYLCASSLGGSGVYNEQFFGPGTRLTVL.

The DNA for the CDR3 is TGTGCCAGCGGGGCGTCCAGGGGGGGGACGTACAATGAGCAGTTCTTC. It codes for CASGASRGGTYNEQFF. The chain links TRBV6-5 to TRBJ2-1, with D perhaps given as TRBD1 or TRBD2 (7 bases each). Germline CDR1 MNHEY, CDR2 SVGAGI. This CDR3 comprises 16 residues. V lost 8 bases to trimming and J lost 4 bases, with 21 bases between them.

The sample holds many counts of this clonotype. The genes are TRBV6-5 and TRBJ2-4; TRBD1 matches 7 bases. This CDR3 is built from 14 residues. Looked up from germline, CDR1 is MNHEY and CDR2 is SVGAGI. Trimming at V came to 6 bases and at J to 1 base, leaving 3 bases not matched to a gene. The CDR3 nucleotides read TGTGCCAGCAGCAACAGGGGCGCCAAAAACATTCAGTACTTC. Protein product: CASSNRGAKNIQYF.

This sequence joins TRBV7-9 and TRBJ1-2; no reliable D call. CDR3 length: 14 residues. Germline V gene data show CDR1 as SEHNR and CDR2 as FQNEAQ (reference sequence). Deletions cut 1 base from V and 3 bases from J, with 9 bases between. CDR3 region: CASSLGGGHYGYTF. CDR3 sequence (DNA): TGTGCCAGCAGCTTAGGAGGCGGGCACTATGGCTACACCTTC.

This clonotype was picked up many times. The V and J genes are TRBV7-9 and TRBJ2-1; 8 bases agree with TRBD1. The length of the CDR3 is 14 residues. V was clipped by 8 bases and J by 4 bases; unmatched bases: 7. The germline V gene has CDR1 SEHNR and CDR2 FQNEAQ (reference sequence). CDR3 bases: TGTGCCAGCCCCCCAGGACAGGGTTACAATGAGCAGTTCTTC. It specifies CASPPGQGYNEQFF.

The rearrangement links TRBV6-5 to TRBJ1-2, with D uncertain. CDR1 and CDR2 (germline): MNHEY, SVGAGI. This CDR3 spans 14 amino acids. V was cut by 2 bases and J by 4 bases, with 11 bases left in between. CDR3 in amino acids: CASSYRGIGYGYTF. The CDR3 DNA is TGTGCCAGCAGTTACCGGGGTATTGGCTATGGCTACACCTTC.

Remarks on this clonotype: Since a much larger clone is just one base distant, this may be a read error. The chain has TRBV28 and TRBJ2-3; D is uncertain. V was trimmed by 5 bases and J by 5 bases, leaving 14 bases between them. Per germline, CDR1 MDHEN and CDR2 SYDVKM. CDR3 size: 14 residues. CDR3 in amino acids: CASSVTGRRDTQYF. In DNA, the CDR3 is TGTGCCAGCAGTGTAACGGGTCGGCGAGATACGCAGTATTTT. Combining the CDR3 with reference TRBV28 and TRBJ2-3 gives the whole variable domain DVKVTQSSRYLVKRTGEKVFLECVQDMDHENMFWYRQDPGLGLRLIYFSYDVKMKEKGDIPEGYSVSREKKERFSLILESASTNQTSMYLCASSVTGRRDTQYFGPGTRLTVL.

The CDR3 sequence: CSARFAATSYNEQYF. DNA for the CDR3: TGCAGTGCTAGATTTGCGGCGACCTCCTACAATGAGCAGTACTTC. The chain couples TRBV20-1 to TRBJ2-1, with D unclear. The better agreement between TRBJ2-7 and the DNA end casts doubt on the J call. The germline CDR1 and CDR2 sequences are DFQATT and SNEGSKA (reference sequence). The CDR3 is 15 residues long.

This clonotype was seen only once. The chain carries TRBV29-1 and TRBJ2-5, with 7 bases that match TRBD2. This CDR3 is 10 amino acids long. V was clipped by 8 bases and J by 5 bases; unmatched bases: 2. CDR1 and CDR2 (germline): SQVTM, ANQGSEA. CDR3 residues: CSLGGETQYF. The DNA of the CDR3 is TGCAGCCTGGGGGGGGAGACCCAGTACTTC.

The chain combines TRBV4-3 with TRBJ2-3; no reliable D call. Germline lookup yields CDR1 LGHNA and CDR2 YSLEER. The CDR3 has 16 residues. V gave up 1 base and J gave up 2 bases, with 13 bases separating them. The CDR3, as DNA: TGCGCCAGCAGCCAAGGAGGATGGGGTCTCACAGATACGCAGTATTTT. The encoded protein is CASSQGGWGLTDTQYF.